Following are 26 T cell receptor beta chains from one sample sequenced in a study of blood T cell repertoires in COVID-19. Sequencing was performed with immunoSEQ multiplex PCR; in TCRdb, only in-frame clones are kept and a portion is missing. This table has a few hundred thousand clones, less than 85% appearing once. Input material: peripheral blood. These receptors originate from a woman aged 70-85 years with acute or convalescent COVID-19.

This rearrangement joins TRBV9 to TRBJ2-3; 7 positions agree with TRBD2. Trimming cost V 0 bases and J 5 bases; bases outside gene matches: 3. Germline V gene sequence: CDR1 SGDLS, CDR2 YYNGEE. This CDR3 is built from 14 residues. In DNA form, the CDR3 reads TGTGCCAGCAGCGTAGGGCGGGGGATAGATACGCAGTATTTT. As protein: CASSVGRGIDTQYF.

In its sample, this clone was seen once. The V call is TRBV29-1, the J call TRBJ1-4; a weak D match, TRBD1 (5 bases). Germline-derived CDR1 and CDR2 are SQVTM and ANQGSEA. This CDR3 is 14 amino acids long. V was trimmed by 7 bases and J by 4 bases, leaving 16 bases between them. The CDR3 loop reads CSATFRQLNEKLFF. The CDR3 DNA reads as TGCAGCGCTACTTTTCGACAGCTTAATGAAAAACTGTTTTTT. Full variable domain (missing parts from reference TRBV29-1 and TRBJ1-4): SAVISQKPSRDICQRGTSLTIQCQVDSQVTMMFWYRQQPGQSLTLIATANQGSEATYESGFVIDKFPISRPNLTFSTLTVSNMSPEDSSIYLCSATFRQLNEKLFFGSGTQLSVL.

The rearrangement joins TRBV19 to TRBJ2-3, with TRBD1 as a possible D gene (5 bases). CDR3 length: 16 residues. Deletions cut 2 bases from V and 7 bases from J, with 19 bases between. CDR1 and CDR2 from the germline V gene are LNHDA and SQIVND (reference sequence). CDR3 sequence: CASSIRVPGMAHTQYF. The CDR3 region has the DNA TGTGCCAGTAGTATAAGGGTCCCAGGGATGGCCCATACGCAGTATTTT.

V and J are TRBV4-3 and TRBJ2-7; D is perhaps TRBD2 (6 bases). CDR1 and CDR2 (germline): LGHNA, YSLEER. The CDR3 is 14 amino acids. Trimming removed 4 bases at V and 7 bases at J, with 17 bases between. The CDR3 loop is CASSRNRDAGEQYF. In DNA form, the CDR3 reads TGCGCCAGCAGCCGGAACCGGGACGCGGGGGAGCAGTACTTC.

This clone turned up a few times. The CDR3 DNA is TGTGCCATCAGTGAAAGGGGCACCGGCACTGGAAACACCATATATTTT. The encoded protein is CAISERGTGTGNTIYF. The rearrangement links TRBV10-3 to TRBJ1-3; D is possibly TRBD1 (5 bases). The CDR3 length is 16 residues. Germline loops: CDR1 ENHRY, CDR2 SYGVKD. V lost 3 bases and J lost 2, with 14 bases in between.

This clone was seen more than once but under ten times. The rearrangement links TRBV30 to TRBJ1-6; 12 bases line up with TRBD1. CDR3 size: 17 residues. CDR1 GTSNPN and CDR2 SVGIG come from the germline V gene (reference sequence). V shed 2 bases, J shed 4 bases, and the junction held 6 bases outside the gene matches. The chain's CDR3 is CAWSYGTGGLYNSPLHF. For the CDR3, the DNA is TGTGCCTGGAGTTACGGGACAGGGGGCCTTTATAATTCACCCCTCCACTTT.

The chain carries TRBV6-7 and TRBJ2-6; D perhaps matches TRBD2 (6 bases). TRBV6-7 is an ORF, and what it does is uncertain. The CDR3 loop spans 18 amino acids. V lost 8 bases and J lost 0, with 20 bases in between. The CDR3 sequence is CASLGGSAAISGANVLTF. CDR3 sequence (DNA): TGTGCCAGCCTTGGGGGGTCGGCCGCGATCTCTGGGGCCAACGTCCTGACTTTC.

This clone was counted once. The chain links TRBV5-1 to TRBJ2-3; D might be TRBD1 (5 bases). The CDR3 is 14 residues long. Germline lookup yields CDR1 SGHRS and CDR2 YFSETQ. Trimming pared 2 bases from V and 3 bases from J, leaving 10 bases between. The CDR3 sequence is CASSFPQGTDTQYF. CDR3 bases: TGCGCCAGCAGCTTTCCCCAGGGAACAGATACGCAGTATTTT.

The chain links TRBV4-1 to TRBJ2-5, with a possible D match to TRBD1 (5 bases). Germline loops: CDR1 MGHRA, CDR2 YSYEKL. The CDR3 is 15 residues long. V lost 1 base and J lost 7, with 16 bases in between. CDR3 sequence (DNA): TGCGCCAGCAGCCAAGTCGCAGGGCCTCTTGGGACCCAGTACTTC. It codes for CASSQVAGPLGTQYF.

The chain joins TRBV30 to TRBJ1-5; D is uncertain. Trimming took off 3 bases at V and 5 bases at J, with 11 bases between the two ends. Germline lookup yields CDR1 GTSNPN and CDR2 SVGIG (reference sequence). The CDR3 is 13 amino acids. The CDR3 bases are TGTGCCTGGAGCCCGGCGAGGTATCAGCCCCAGCATTTT. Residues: CAWSPARYQPQHF.

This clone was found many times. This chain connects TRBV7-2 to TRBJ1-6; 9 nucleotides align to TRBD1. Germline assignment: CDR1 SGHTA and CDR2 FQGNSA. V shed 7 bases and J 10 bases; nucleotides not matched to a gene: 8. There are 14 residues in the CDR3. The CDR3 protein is CASNEDRGRSPLHF. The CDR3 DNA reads TGTGCCAGCAACGAGGACAGGGGTCGGTCACCCCTCCACTTT.

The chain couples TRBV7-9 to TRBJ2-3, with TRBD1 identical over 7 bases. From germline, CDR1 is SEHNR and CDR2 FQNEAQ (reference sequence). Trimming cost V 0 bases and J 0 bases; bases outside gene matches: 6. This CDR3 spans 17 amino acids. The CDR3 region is CASSLAGQSTSTDTQYF. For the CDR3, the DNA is TGTGCCAGCAGCTTAGCGGGACAGAGCACTAGCACAGATACGCAGTATTTT.

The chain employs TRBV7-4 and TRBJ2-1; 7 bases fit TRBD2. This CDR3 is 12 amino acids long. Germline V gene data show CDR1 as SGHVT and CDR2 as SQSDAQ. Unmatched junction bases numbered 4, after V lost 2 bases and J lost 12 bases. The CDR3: CASSLCGEGQFF. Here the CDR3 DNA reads TGTGCCAGCAGCTTATGCGGGGAGGGGCAGTTCTTC.

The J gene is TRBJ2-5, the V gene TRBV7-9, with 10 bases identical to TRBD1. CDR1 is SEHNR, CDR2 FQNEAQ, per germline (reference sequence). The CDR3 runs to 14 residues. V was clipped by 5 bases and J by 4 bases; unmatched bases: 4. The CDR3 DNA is TGTGCCAGCAGCACAAGACAGGGGGCAGAGACCCAGTACTTC. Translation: CASSTRQGAETQYF.

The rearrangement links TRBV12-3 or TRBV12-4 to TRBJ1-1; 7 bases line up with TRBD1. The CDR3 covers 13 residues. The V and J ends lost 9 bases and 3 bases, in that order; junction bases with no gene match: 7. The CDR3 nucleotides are TGTGCCAGTAGAAGAGGGGGCTACACTGAAGCTTTCTTT. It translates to CASRRGGYTEAFF.

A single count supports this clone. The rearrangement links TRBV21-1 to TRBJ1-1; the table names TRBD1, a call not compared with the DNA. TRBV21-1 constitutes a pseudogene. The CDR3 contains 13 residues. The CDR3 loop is CASSKDQETEAFF. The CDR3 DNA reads TGTGCCAGCAGCAAAGACCAGGAAACTGAAGCTTTCTTT.

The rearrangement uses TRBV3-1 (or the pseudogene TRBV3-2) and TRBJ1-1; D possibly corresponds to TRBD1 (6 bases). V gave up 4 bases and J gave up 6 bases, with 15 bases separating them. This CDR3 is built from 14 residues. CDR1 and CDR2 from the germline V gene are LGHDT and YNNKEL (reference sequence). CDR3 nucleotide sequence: TGTGCCAGCAGCCCCAAGATGGGGGCCTCTGAAGCTTTCTTT. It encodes CASSPKMGASEAFF.

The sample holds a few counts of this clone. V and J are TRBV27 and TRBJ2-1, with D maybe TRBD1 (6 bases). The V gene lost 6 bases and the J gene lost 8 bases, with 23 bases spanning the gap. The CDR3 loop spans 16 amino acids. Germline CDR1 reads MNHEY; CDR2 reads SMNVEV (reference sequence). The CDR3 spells CASSSIGTNRFHEQFF. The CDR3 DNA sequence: TGTGCCAGCAGCTCGATCGGGACAAATCGTTTCCATGAGCAGTTCTTC.

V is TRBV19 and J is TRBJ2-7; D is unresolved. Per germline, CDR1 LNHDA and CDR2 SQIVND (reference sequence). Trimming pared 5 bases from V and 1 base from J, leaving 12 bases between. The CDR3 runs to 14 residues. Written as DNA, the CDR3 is TGTGCCAGTAGTGGGTCCACAGCTTCCTACGAGCAGTACTTC. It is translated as CASSGSTASYEQYF.

The CDR3 DNA follows: TGTGCCAGCAGCTTAAATTCCCCCCGACTAGCGGGGACAGAGACCCAGTACTTC. Amino acid sequence: CASSLNSPRLAGTETQYF. V is TRBV11-2 and J is TRBJ2-5, with 11 positions matching TRBD2. The CDR3 extends over 18 amino acids. With 2 bases clipped from V and 4 bases from J, the junction kept 12 bases outside the gene matches. CDR1 SGHAT and CDR2 FQNNGV come from the germline V gene.

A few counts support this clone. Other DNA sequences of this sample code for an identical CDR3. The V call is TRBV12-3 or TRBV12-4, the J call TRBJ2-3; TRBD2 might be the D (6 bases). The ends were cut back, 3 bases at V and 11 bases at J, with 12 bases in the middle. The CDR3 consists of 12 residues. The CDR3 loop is CASSFGLNKQYF. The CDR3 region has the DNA TGTGCCAGCAGTTTTGGACTAAACAAGCAGTATTTT.

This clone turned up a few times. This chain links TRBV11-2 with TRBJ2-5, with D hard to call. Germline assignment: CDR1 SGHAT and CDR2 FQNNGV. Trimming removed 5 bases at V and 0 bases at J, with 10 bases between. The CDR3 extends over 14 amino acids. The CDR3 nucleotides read TGTGCCAGCAGCCCGAACCAGTACCAAGAGACCCAGTACTTC. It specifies CASSPNQYQETQYF.

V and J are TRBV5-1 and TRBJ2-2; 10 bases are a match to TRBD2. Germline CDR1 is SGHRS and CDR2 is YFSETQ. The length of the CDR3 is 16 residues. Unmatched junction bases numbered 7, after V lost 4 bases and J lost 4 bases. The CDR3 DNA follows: TGCGCCAGCAGCCCGGACGGGACTAGCGCCACCGGGGAGCTGTTTTTT. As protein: CASSPDGTSATGELFF.

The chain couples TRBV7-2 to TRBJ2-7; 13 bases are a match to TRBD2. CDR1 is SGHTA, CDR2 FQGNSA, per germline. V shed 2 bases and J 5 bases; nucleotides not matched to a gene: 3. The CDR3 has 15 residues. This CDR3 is CASSLRLAGGNEQYF. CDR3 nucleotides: TGTGCCAGCAGCTTAAGACTAGCGGGGGGAAACGAGCAGTACTTC.

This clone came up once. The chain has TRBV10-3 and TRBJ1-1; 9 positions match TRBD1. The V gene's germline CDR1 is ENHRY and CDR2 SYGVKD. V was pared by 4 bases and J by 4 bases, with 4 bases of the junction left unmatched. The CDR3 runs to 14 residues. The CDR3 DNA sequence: TGTGCCATCAGTGCGGTGGACAGGGGCACTGAAGCTTTCTTT. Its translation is CAISAVDRGTEAFF.

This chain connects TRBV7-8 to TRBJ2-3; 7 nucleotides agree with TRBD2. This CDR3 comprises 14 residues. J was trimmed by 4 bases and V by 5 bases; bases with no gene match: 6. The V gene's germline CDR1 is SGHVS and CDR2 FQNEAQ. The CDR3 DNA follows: TGTGCCAGCAGCCACACGGGGGGACCAGATACGCAGTATTTT. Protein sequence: CASSHTGGPDTQYF.